This TCR beta chain was captured in a study of PD-1 blockade in classical Hodgkin lymphoma. Across the study: The patients were dosed with nivolumab 3 mg/kg, infused intravenously every 2 weeks. Study-level results: TCR diversity at baseline was reported to be reduced in newly diagnosed patients relative to healthy donors.

As to this clone: Its specificity is not known.

Every patient was affected by relapse after autologous stem cell transplantation, while exposure to brentuximab vedotin was not uniform. The V gene's germline CDR1 is GTSNPN and CDR2 SVGIG (reference sequence). The CDR3 spans 16 residues. The V end lost 0 bases, the J end lost 1 base, and 15 bases lay between the germline ends. Measured with immunoSEQ multiplex PCR; TCRdb has only the in-frame clones, and not every one. The table includes 60,000 to 75,000 clones, 90% detected once. This specimen was peripheral blood mononuclear cells (PBMCs), taken at baseline. This receptor was identified in a human donor with classical Hodgkin lymphoma. V gene TRBV30 combines with J gene TRBJ1-2; perhaps TRBD1 as D (5 bases). CDR3 sequence (DNA): TGTGCCTGGAGTGTATCTCTGGGGGGGTTTAACTATGGCTACACCTTC. It translates to CAWSVSLGGFNYGYTF.